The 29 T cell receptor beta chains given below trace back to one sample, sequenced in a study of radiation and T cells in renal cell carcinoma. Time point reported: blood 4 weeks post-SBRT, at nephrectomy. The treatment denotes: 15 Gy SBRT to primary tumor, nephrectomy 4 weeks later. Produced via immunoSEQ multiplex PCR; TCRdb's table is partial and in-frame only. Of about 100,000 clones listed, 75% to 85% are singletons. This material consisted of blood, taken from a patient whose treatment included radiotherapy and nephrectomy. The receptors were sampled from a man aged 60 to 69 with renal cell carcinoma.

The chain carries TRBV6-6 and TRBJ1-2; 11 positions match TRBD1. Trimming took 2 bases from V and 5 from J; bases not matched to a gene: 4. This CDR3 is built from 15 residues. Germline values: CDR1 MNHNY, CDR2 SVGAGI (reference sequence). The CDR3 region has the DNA TGTGCCAGCAGTTACACGGACAGGGGGCATTATGGCTACACCTTC. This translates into CASSYTDRGHYGYTF.

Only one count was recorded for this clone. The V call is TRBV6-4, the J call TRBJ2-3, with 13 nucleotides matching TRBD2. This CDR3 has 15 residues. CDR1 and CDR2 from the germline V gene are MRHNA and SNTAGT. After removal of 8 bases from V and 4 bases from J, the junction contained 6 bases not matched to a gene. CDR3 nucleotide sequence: TGTGCCAGCTCAGGACTAGCGGGAGTCCCAGATACGCAGTATTTT. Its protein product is CASSGLAGVPDTQYF.

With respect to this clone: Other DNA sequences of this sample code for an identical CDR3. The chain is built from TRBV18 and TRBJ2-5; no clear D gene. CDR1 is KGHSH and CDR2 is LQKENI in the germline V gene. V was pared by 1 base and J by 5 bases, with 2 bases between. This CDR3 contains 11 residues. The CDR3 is CASSPQETQYF. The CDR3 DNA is TGTGCCAGCTCACCACAGGAGACCCAGTACTTC.

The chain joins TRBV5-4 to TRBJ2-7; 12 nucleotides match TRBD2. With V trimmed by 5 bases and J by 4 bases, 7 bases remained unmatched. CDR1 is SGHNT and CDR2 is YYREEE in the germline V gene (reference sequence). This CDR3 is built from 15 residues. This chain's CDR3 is CASRPGTSGPYEQYF. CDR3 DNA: TGTGCCAGCAGGCCTGGGACTAGCGGGCCATACGAGCAGTACTTC.

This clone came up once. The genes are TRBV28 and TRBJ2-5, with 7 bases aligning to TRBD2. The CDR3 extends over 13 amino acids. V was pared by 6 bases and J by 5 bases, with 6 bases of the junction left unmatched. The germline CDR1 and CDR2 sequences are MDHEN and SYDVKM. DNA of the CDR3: TGTGCCAGCAGGTTGGCGGGAGTGGAGACCCAGTACTTC. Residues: CASRLAGVETQYF.

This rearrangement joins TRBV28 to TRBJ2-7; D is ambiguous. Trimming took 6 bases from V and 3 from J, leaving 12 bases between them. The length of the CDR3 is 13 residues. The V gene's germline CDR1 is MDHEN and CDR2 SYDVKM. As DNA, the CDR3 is TGTGCCAGCAGGTTACGGGCTGACTACGAGCAGTACTTC. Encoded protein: CASRLRADYEQYF.

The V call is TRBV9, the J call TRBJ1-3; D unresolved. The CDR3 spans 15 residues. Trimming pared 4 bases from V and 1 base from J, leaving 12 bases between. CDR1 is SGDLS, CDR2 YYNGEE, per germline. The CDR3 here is CASSMHVGSGNTIYF. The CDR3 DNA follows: TGTGCCAGCAGCATGCACGTCGGATCTGGAAACACCATATATTTT.

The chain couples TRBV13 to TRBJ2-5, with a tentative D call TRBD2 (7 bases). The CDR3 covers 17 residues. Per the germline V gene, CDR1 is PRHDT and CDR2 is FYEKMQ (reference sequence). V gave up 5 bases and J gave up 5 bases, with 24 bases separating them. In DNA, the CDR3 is TGTGCCAGCAGCCCTAGGGGTGCGGGAGCCCAGGGGGAGACCCAGTACTTC. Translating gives CASSPRGAGAQGETQYF.

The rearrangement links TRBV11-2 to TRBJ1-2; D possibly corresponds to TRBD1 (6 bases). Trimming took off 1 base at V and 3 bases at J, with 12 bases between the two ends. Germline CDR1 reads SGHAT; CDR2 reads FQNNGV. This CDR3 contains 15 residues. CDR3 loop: CASSLGTGLDYGYTF. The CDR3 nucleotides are TGTGCCAGCAGCTTAGGTACAGGGCTTGACTATGGCTACACCTTC.

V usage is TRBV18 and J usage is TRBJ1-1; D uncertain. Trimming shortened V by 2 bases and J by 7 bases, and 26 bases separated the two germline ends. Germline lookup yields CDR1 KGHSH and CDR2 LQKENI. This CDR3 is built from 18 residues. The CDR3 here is CASSPGKLSVESVGEAFF. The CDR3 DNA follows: TGTGCCAGCTCACCAGGGAAGCTGTCTGTGGAGTCGGTGGGTGAAGCTTTCTTT.

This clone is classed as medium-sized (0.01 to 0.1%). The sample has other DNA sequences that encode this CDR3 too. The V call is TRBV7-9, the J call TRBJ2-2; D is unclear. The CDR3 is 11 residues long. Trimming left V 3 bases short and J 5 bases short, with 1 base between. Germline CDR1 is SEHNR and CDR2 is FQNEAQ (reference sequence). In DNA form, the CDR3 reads TGTGCCAGCAGCTTTACCGGGGAGCTGTTTTTT. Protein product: CASSFTGELFF.

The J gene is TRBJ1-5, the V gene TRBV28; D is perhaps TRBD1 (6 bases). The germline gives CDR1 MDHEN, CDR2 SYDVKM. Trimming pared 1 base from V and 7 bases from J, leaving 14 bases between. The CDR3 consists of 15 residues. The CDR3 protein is CASSLFNRAGQPQHF. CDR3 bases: TGTGCCAGCAGTTTATTCAACAGGGCGGGGCAGCCCCAGCATTTT.

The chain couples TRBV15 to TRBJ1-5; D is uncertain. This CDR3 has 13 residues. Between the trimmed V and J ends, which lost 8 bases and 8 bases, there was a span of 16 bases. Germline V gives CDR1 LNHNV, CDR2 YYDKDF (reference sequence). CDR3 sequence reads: CATSRVPGEPQHF. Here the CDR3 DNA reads TGTGCCACCTCTAGGGTCCCCGGCGAGCCCCAGCATTTT.

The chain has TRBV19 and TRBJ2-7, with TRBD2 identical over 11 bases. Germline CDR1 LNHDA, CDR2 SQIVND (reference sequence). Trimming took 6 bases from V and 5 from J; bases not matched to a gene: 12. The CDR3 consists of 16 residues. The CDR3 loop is CASSKPRTSGSNEQYF. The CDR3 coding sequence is TGTGCCAGTAGCAAACCTCGTACTAGCGGGAGCAACGAGCAGTACTTC.

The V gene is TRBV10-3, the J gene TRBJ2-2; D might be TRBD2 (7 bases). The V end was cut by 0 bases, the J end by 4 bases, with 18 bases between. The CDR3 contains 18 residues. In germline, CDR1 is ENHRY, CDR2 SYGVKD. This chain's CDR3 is CAISESRSGGGGTGELFF. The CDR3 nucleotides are TGTGCCATCAGTGAGTCGCGCTCGGGGGGCGGTGGCACCGGGGAGCTGTTTTTT.

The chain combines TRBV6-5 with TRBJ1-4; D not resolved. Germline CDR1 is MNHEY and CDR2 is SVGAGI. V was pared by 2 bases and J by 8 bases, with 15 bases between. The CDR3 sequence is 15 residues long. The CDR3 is CASSYDWRAGEKLFF. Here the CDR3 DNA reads TGTGCCAGCAGTTACGACTGGCGGGCGGGGGAAAAACTGTTTTTT.

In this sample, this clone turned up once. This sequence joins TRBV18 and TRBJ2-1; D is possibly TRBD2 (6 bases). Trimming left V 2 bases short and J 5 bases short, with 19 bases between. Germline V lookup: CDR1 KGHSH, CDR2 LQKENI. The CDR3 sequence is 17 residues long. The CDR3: CASSPVPTGRRDNEQFF. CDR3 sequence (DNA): TGTGCCAGCTCACCAGTGCCAACCGGGAGAAGGGACAATGAGCAGTTCTTC.

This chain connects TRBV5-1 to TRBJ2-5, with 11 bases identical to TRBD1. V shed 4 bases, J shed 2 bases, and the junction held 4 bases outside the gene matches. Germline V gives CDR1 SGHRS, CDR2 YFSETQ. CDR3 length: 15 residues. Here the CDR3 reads CASSRGQGGQETQYF. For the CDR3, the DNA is TGCGCCAGCAGCCGGGGACAGGGGGGGCAAGAGACCCAGTACTTC.

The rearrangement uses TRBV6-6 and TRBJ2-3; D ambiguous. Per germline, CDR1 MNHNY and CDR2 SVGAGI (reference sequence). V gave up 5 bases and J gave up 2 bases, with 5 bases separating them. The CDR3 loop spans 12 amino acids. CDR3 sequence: CASSGFTDTQYF. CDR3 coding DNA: TGTGCCAGCAGTGGCTTCACAGATACGCAGTATTTT.

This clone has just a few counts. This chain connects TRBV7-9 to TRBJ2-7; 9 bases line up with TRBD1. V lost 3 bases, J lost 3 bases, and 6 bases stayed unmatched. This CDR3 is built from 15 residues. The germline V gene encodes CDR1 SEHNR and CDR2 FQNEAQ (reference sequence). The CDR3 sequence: CASSFPGQGIYEQYF. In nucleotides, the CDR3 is TGTGCCAGCAGCTTCCCGGGACAGGGTATCTACGAGCAGTACTTC.

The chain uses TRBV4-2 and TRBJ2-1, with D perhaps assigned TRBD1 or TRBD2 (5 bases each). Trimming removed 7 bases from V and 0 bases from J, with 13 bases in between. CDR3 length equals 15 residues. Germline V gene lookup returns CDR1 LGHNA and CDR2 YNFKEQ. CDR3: CASTRDPTSYNEQFF. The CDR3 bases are TGTGCCAGCACCAGGGACCCAACCTCCTACAATGAGCAGTTCTTC.

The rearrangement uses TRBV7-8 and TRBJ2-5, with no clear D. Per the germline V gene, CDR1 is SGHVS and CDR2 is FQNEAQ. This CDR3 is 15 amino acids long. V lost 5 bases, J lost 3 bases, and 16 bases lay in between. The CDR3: CASSVHPRAKETQYF. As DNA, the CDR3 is TGTGCCAGCAGCGTCCATCCTCGGGCCAAAGAGACCCAGTACTTC.

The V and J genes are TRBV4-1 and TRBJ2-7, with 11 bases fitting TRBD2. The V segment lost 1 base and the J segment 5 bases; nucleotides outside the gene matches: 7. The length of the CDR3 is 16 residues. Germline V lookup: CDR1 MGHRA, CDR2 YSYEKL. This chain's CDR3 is CASSQAPSGRRDEQYF. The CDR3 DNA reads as TGCGCCAGCAGCCAAGCCCCTAGCGGGAGGAGGGACGAGCAGTACTTC.

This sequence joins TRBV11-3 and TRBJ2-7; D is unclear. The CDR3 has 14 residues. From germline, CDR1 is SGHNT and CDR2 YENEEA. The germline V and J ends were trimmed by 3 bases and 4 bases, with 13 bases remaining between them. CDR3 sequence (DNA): TGTGCCAGCAGCTTTTTACCCGGGTTTTACGAGCAGTACTTC. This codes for CASSFLPGFYEQYF. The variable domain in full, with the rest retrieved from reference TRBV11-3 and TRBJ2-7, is EAGVVQSPRYKIIEKKQPVAFWCNPISGHNTLYWYLQNLGQGPELLIRYENEEAVDDSQLPKDRFSAERLKGVDSTLKIQPAELGDSAVYLCASSFLPGFYEQYFGPGTRLTVT.

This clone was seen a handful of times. CDR3 sequence: CAISKDRGDEKLFF. DNA for the CDR3: TGTGCCATCAGTAAAGACAGGGGAGATGAAAAACTGTTTTTT. The chain carries TRBV10-3 and TRBJ1-4, with 8 positions matching TRBD1. This CDR3 has 14 amino acids. From germline, CDR1 is ENHRY and CDR2 SYGVKD. V was clipped by 5 bases and J by 6 bases; unmatched bases: 5.

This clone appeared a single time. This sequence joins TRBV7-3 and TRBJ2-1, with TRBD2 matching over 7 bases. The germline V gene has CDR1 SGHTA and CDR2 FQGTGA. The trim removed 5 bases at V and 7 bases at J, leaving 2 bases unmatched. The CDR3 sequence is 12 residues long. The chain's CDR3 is CASSLGLNEQFF. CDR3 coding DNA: TGTGCCAGCAGCCTGGGACTAAATGAGCAGTTCTTC.

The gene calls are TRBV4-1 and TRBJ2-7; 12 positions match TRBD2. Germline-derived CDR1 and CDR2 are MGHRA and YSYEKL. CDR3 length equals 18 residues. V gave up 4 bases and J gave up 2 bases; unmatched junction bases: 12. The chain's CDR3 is CASSPGSGTSGSPYEQYF. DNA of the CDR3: TGCGCCAGCAGCCCAGGTAGCGGGACTAGCGGGTCCCCCTACGAGCAGTACTTC.

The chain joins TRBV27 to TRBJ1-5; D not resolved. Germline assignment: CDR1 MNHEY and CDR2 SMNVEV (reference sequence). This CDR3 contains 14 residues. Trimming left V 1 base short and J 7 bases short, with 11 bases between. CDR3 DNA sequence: TGTGCCAGCAGTTTATTTGGGCAGGACCAGCCCCAGCATTTT. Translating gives CASSLFGQDQPQHF.

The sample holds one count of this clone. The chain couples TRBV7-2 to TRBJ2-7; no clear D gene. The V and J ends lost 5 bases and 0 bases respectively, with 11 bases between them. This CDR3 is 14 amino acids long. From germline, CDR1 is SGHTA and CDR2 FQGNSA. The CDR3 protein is CASSPDAGSYEQYF. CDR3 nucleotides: TGTGCCAGCAGCCCGGACGCAGGCTCCTACGAGCAGTACTTC.